The entry that follows covers one TCR beta chain sequence. Its antigen is currently unknown. This specimen comes from a study of monozygotic twins with cystic fibrosis. Study-wide results and caveats: The repertoire was suggested to be naive-dominated, clonality median roughly 0.0089. Shared CDR3 numbers were not associated with age, concordance or severity. Nucleotide-identical clonotype sharing was significantly higher within monozygotic CF twin pairs than between unrelated CF individuals.

The CDR3 spans 14 residues. V was cut by 6 bases and J by 4 bases, with 15 bases left in between. The germline CDR1 and CDR2 sequences are MNHEY and SMNVEV (reference sequence). Sequenced by immunoSEQ multiplex PCR; TCRdb stores in-frame clones only, minus some. Of about 10,000 clones listed, 99% are singletons. The material sequenced was blood. This chain links TRBV27 with TRBJ1-1; D is ambiguous. The source of this sequence is a man between 18 and 35 years old with cystic fibrosis. The CDR3 protein is CASRLGGRATEAFF. CDR3 DNA sequence: TGTGCCAGCAGACTCGGTGGTCGGGCCACTGAAGCTTTCTTT.